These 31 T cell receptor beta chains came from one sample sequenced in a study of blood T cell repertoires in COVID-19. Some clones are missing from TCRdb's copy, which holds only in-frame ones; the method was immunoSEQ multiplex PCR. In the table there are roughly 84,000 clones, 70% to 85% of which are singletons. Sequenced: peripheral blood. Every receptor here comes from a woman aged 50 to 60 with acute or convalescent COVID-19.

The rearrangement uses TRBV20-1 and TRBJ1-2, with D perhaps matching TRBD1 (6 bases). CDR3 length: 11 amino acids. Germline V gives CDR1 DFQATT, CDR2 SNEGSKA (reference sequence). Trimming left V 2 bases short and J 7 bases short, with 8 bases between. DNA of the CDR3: TGCAGTGCTAGAAAAGGGGGTGGCTACACCTTC. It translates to CSARKGGGYTF.

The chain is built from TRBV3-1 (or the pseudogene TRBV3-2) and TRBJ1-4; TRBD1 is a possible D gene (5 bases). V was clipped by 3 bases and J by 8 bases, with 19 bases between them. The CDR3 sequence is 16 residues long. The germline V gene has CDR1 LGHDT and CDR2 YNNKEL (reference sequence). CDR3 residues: CASSHGAVPGREKLFF. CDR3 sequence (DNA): TGTGCCAGCAGCCATGGGGCTGTGCCAGGTAGAGAAAAACTGTTTTTT.

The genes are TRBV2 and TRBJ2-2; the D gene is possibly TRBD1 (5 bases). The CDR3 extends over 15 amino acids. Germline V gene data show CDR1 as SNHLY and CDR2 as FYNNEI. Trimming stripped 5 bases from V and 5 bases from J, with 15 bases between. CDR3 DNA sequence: TGTGCCAGCAGTAATATTAGGGGCAGGACCGGGGAGCTGTTTTTT. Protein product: CASSNIRGRTGELFF.

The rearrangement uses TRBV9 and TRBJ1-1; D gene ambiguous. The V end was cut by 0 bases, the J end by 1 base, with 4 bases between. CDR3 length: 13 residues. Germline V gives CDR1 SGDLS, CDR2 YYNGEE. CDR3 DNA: TGTGCCAGCAGCGTAGGAGCGAACACTGAAGCTTTCTTT. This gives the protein CASSVGANTEAFF.

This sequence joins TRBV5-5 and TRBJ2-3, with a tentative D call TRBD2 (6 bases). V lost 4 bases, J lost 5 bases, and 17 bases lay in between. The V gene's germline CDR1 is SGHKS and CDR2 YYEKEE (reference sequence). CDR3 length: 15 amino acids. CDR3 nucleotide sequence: TGTGCCAGCAGCCGTCGCGGGGTTGGTGAAGATACGCAGTATTTT. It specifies CASSRRGVGEDTQYF.

In nucleotides, the CDR3 is TGCGCCAGCAGCCAAGGACTAGCGGGGGGGCATAATGAGCAGTTCTTC. This encodes CASSQGLAGGHNEQFF. The V call is TRBV5-1, the J call TRBJ2-1; 15 bases match TRBD2. With 4 bases clipped from V and 7 bases from J, the junction kept 6 bases outside the gene matches. There are 16 residues in the CDR3. Germline lookup yields CDR1 SGHRS and CDR2 YFSETQ.

CDR3 in DNA: TGTGCCAGAAGCTTGGCGCCTAGCGTTTGGTACGAGCAGTACTTC. Translation: CARSLAPSVWYEQYF. The chain is built from TRBV5-3 and TRBJ2-7; a possible D gene is TRBD2 (6 bases). TRBV5-3 is reported as an ORF; its role is uncertain. Trimming took 0 bases from V and 4 from J, leaving 14 bases between them. This CDR3 has 15 residues.

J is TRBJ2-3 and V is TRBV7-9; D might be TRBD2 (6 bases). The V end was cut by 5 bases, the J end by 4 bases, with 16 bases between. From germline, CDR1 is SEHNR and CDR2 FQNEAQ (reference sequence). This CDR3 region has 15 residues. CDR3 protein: CASSPGSGLADTQYF. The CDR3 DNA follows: TGTGCCAGCAGCCCCGGGAGTGGGTTGGCAGATACGCAGTATTTT.

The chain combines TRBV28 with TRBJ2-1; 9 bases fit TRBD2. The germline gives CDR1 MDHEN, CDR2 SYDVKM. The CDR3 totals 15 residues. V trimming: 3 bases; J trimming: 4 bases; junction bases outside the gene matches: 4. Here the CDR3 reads CASSLVAGGYNEQFF. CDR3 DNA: TGTGCCAGCAGTTTGGTCGCGGGGGGGTACAATGAGCAGTTCTTC.

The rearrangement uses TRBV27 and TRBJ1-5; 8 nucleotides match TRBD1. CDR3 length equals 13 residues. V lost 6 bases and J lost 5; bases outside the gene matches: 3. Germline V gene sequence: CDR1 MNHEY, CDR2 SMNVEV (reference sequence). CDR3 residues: CASRVTGDQPQHF. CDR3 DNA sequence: TGTGCCAGCAGGGTGACAGGGGATCAGCCCCAGCATTTT.

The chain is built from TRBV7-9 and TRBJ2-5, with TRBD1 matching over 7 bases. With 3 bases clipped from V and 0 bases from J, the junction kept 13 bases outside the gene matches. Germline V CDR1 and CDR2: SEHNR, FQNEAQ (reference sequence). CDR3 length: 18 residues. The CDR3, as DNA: TGTGCCAGCAGCTTGTTAGGGGGCTACTCCCTTTACCAAGAGACCCAGTACTTC. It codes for CASSLLGGYSLYQETQYF.

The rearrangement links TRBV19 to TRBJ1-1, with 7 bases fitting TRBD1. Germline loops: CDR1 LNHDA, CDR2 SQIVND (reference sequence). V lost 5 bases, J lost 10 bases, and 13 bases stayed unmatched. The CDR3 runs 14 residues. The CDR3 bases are TGTGCCAGTAGTGACGGGACAGAGTTATTTGGAGCTTTCTTT. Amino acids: CASSDGTELFGAFF.

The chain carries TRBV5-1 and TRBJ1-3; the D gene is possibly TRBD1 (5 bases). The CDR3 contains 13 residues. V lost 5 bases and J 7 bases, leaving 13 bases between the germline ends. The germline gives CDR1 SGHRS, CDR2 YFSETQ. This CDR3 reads CASSLGGDNTIYF. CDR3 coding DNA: TGCGCCAGCAGTCTTGGGGGGGACAACACCATATATTTT. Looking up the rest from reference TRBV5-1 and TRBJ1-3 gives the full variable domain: KAGVTQTPRYLIKTRGQQVTLSCSPISGHRSVSWYQQTPGQGLQFLFEYFSETQRNKGNFPGRFSGRQFSNSRSEMNVSTLELGDSALYLCASSLGGDNTIYFGEGSWLTVV.

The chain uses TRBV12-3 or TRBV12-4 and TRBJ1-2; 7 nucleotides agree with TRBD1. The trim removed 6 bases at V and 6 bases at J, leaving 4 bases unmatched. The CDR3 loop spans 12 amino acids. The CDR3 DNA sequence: TGTGCCAGCAGGAGGACAGGAGATGGCTACACCTTC. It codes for CASRRTGDGYTF.

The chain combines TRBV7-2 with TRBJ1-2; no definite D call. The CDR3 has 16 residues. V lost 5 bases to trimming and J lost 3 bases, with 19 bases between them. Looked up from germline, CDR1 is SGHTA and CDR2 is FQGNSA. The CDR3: CASSPPGSWVYYGYTF. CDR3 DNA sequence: TGTGCCAGCAGCCCGCCGGGTAGCTGGGTTTACTATGGCTACACCTTC.

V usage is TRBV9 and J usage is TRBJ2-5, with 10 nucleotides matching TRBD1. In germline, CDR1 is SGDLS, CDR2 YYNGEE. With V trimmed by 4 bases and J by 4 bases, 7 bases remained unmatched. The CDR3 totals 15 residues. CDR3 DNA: TGTGCCAGCAGCCTCCCGACAGGGGGCGGAGAGACCCAGTACTTC. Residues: CASSLPTGGGETQYF.

CDR3 nucleotides: TGTGCCACCAAGGAACATCGACAGGGGAACACTGAAGCTTTCTTT. Amino acid sequence: CATKEHRQGNTEAFF. This chain links TRBV6-5 with TRBJ1-1; 7 bases are a match to TRBD1. CDR1 MNHEY and CDR2 SVGAGI come from the germline V gene. The V segment lost 10 bases and the J segment 1 base; nucleotides outside the gene matches: 12. The CDR3 runs 15 residues.

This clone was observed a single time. The CDR3 nucleotides are TGTGCCAGCAGTTCCGGGACAGGGATCCCCCTCGGGGCTTTCTTT. Translated: CASSSGTGIPLGAFF. V is TRBV28 and J is TRBJ1-1; 9 bases fit TRBD1. Germline V lookup: CDR1 MDHEN, CDR2 SYDVKM. V lost 4 bases, J lost 11 bases, and 14 bases stayed unmatched. CDR3 length: 15 amino acids.

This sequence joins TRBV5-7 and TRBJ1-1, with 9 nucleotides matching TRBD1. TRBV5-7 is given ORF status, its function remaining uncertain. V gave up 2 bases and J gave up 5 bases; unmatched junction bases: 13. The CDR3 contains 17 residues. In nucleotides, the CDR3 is TGTGCCAGCAGCTTAATCCGGGACAGGGAAATTGAAACTGAAGCTTTCTTT. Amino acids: CASSLIRDREIETEAFF.

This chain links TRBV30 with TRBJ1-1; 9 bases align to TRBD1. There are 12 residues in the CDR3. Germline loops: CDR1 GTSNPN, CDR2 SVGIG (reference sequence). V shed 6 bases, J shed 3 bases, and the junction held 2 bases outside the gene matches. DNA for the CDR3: TGTGCCTGTAGACAGGGGGACACTGAAGCTTTCTTT. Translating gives CACRQGDTEAFF.

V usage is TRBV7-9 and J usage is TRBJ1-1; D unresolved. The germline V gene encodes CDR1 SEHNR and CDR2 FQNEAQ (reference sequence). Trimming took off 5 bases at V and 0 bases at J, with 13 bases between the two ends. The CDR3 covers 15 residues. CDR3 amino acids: CASSLQPGVNTEAFF. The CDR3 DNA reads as TGTGCCAGCAGCCTCCAACCCGGGGTGAACACTGAAGCTTTCTTT.

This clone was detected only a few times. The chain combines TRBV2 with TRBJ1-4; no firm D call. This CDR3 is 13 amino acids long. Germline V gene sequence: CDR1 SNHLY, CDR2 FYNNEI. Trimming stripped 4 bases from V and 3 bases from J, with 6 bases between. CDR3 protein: CASSGGSNEKLFF. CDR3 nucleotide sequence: TGTGCCAGCAGTGGCGGATCTAATGAAAAACTGTTTTTT.

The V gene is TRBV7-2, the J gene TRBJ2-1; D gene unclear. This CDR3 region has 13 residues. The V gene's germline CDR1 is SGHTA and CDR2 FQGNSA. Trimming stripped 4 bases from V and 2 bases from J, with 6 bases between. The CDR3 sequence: CASSSLTYNEQFF. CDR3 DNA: TGTGCCAGCAGCTCACTAACCTACAATGAGCAGTTCTTC.

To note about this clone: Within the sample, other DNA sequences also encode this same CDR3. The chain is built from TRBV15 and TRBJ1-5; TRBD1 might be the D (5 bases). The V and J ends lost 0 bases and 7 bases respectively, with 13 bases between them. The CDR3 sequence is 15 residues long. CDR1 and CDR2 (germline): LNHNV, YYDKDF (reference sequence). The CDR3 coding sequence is TGTGCCACCAGCAGAGATCGGGGGTCGAACCAGCCCCAGCATTTT. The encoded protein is CATSRDRGSNQPQHF.

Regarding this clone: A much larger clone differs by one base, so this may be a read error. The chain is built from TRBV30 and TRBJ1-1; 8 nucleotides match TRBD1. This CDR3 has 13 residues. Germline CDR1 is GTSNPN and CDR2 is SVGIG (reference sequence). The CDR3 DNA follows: TGTGCCTGGAGTGCGGACAGGGACACTGAAACTTTCTTT. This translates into CAWSADRDTETFF. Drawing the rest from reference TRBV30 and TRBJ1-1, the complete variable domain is SQTIHQWPATLVQPVGSPLSLECTVEGTSNPNLYWYRQAAGRGLQLLFYSVGIGQISSEVPQNLSASRPQDRQFILSSKKLLLSDSGFYLCAWSADRDTETFFGQGTRLTVV.

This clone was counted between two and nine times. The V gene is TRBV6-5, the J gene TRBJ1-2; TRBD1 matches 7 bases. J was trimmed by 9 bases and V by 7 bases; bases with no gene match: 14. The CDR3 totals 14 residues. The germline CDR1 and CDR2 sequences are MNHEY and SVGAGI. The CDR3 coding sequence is TGTGCCAGCACCTATCCCGGGACAGTAAATAGCTACACCTTC. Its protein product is CASTYPGTVNSYTF.

The CDR3 loop reads CASSFPGVSNQPQHF. DNA of the CDR3: TGTGCCAGCAGTTTCCCAGGGGTCTCCAATCAGCCCCAGCATTTT. The chain joins TRBV28 to TRBJ1-5, with a weak D call TRBD1 (6 bases). Per the germline V gene, CDR1 is MDHEN and CDR2 is SYDVKM. Trimming pared 3 bases from V and 3 bases from J, leaving 12 bases between. The CDR3 spans 15 residues.

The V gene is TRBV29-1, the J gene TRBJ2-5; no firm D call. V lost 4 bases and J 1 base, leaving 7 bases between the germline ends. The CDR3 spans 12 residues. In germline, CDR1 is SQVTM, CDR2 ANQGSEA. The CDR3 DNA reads TGCAGCGTTGTCGGGTTCCAAGAGACCCAGTACTTC. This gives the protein CSVVGFQETQYF.

CDR3 DNA: TGTGCCAGCAGTTACAGGGGCTACGAGCAGTACTTC. As protein: CASSYRGYEQYF. V usage is TRBV27 and J usage is TRBJ2-7; 7 nucleotides match TRBD1. The CDR3 consists of 12 residues. CDR1 and CDR2 (germline): MNHEY, SMNVEV (reference sequence). After removal of 4 bases from V and 3 bases from J, the junction contained 0 bases not matched to a gene.

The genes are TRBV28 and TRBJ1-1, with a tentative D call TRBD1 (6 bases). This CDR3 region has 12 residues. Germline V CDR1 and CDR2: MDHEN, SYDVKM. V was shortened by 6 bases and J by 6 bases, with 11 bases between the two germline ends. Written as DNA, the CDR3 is TGTGCCAGCAGCCCTCGACAGGCTGAAGCTTTCTTT. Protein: CASSPRQAEAFF.

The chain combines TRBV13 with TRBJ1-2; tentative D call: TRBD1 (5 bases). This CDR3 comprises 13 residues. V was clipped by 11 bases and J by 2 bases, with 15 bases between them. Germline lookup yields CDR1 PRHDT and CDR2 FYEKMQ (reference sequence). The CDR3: CASSGAGNYGYTF. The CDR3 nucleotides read TGTGCCTCCTCCGGGGCGGGGAACTATGGCTACACCTTC.